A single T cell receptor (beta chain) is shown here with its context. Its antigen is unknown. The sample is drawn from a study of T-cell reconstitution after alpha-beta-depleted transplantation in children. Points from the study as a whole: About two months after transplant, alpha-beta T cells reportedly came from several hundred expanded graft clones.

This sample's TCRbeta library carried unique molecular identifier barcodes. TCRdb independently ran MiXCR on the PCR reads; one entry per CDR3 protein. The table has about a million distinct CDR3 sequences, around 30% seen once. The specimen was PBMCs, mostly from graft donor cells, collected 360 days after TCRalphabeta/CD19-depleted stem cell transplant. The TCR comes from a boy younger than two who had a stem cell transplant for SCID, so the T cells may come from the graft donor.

The CDR3 sequence is CASSLYGSLEAKNIQYF. The CDR3 DNA reads TGCGCCAGCAGCTTGTACGGCAGCCTGGAGGCCAAAAACATTCAGTACTTC. The chain uses TRBV5-1 and TRBJ2-4; D remains unclear. Trimming left V 1 base short and J 1 base short, with 15 bases between. Germline V lookup: CDR1 SGHRS, CDR2 YFSETQ. CDR3 length: 17 amino acids.